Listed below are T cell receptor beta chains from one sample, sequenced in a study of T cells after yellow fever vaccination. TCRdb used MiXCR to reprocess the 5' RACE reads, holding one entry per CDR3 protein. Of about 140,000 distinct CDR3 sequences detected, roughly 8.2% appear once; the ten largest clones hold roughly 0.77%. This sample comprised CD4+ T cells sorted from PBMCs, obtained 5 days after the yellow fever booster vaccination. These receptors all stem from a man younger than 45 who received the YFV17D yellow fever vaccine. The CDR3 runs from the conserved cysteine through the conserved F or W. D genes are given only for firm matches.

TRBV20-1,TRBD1,CSAPTGSLGYTF
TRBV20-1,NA,CSASPGIYEQYF
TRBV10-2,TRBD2,CASSVGLAHQETQYF
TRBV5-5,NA,CASSLEPQGPYEQYF
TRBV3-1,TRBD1,CASSPHRQGVALETQYF
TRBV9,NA,CASSVGSAHEQYF
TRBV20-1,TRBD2,CSARAGSGEETQYF
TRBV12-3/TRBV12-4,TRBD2,CASSPPLLAGGNTGELFF
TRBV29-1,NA,CSVVGVPYSYEQYF
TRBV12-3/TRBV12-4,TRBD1,CASSSQGATTGELFF
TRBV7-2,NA,CASSLLDGGWDEQFF
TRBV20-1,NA,CSARRLGGYEQYF
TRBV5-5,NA,CASRLSGELFF
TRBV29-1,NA,CSVEEGTGPSYNEQFF
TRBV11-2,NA,CASSLVGARLSSGNTIYF
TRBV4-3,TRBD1,CASSQVKGATDTQYF
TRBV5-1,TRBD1,CASSLSGGSGNTIYF
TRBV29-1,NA,CSGSTSPKAAQYF
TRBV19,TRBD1,CASSPVDRGATEAFF
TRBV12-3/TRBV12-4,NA,CASSRLVGEQFF
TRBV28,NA,CASSTRYNEQFF
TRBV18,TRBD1,CASSTGGSYNSPLHF
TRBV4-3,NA,CASSRRLRETQYF
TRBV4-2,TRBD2,CASSRSGRSSYNEQFF
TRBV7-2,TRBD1,CASSLAGTATYNEQFF
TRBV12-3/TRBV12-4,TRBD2,CASSGRESYNEQFF
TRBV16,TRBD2,CASSQSTWEGDTQYF
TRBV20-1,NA,CSAPGTYSYEQYF
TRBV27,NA,CASSHARGDEQYF
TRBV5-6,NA,CASSLDWREQYF
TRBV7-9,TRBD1,CASSPRQGAQNTEAFF
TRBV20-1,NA,CSAATGTTINNEQFF
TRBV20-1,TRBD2,CSARGIAGGPYEQYF
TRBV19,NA,CASSMGYLAKNIQYF
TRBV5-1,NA,CASSLEGRGETQYF
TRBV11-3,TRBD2,CASSLLRQIAGESGRTDTQYF
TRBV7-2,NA,CASSLNIAMNTEAFF
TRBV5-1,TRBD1,CASSRGFRDRGRLTPTNEKLFF
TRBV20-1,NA,CSASGTFSYEQYF
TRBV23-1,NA,CASSQLERGGTPQYF
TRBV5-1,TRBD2,CASSLGGRTYEQYF
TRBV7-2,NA,CASSLAGGSQFF
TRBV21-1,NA,CASSNPAVQIRMWETQYF
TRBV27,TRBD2,CASSFQGGSEQYF
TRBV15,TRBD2,CATSRVLAGAQAYF
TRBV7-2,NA,CASSLVYGLSAYEQYF
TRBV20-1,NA,CSGGSSTDTQYF
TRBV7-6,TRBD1,CASSSRDSSYEQYF